What follows is one T cell receptor (beta chain) and its context. Between the mid-2010s and the late 2010s, patients underwent resection in Japan or China. The data originate from a study of immune evolution from preneoplasia to lung adenocarcinoma. Profiling relied on immunoSEQ multiplex PCR, and the TCRdb table lists in-frame clones only, not all of them. The data hold about 2,700 clones, with 70% to 85% observed a single time. After removal of 7 bases from V and 8 bases from J, the junction contained 11 bases not matched to a gene. CDR1 LNHDA and CDR2 SQIVND come from the germline V gene (reference sequence). CDR3 length equals 15 residues.

The source material was FFPE atypical adenomatous hyperplasia tissue from the lung. The subset denotes: atypical adenomatous hyperplasia (AAH), lung preneoplasia. This sequence was found in a person aged 70 to 80 with lung adenocarcinoma. The V gene is TRBV19, the J gene TRBJ1-4; TRBD1 matches at 9 bases. The CDR3 loop reads CASTPNRGRGEKLFF. The CDR3 DNA reads TGTGCCAGTACGCCCAACAGGGGGCGAGGGGAAAAACTGTTTTTT.